The 2 T cell receptor beta chains below all came from one sample that was sequenced in a study of identical twins. Using its own MiXCR run on the 5' RACE reads, TCRdb lists one record per CDR3 protein. The sample lists hundreds of thousands of distinct CDR3 sequences, approximately 18% occurring once. This sample was shared with a second study, whose subject was T cells expressing NK-cell markers.

Sequencing input: PBMCs. Source of these receptors: a woman under 30 in good health.

This chain links TRBV6-8 with TRBJ2-7; possible D gene TRBD1, 5 bases. The germline gives CDR1 MNHGY, CDR2 SAAAGT. There are 11 residues in the CDR3. V gave up 8 bases and J gave up 4 bases, with 9 bases separating them. The CDR3 loop is CASPGAYEQYF. In nucleotides, the CDR3 is TGTGCCAGCCCTGGGGCGTACGAGCAGTACTTC.

The rearrangement uses TRBV12-3 or TRBV12-4 and TRBJ1-1; 9 bases match TRBD1. J gave up 4 bases and V 6 bases, and 3 bases lay outside the gene matches. The CDR3 contains 13 residues. CDR3 bases: TGTGCCAGCAGCGTACAGGGGGCCACTGAAGCTTTCTTT. This gives the protein CASSVQGATEAFF.